The 6 T cell receptor beta chains below were found in one sample sequenced in a study of blood T cell repertoires in COVID-19. Some clones are missing from TCRdb's copy, which holds only in-frame ones; the method was immunoSEQ multiplex PCR. The sample includes over 150,000 clones, 78% of them seen just once. The sequenced sample consisted of PBMCs or T cells enriched from blood (not recorded which). Receptors were obtained from a woman between 50 and 59 years old who had recovered from COVID-19.

This clone was seen once. This chain joins TRBV11-3 and TRBJ2-3; 10 bases fit TRBD2. CDR3 size: 15 residues. The V segment lost 5 bases and the J segment 2 bases; nucleotides outside the gene matches: 4. The germline gives CDR1 SGHNT, CDR2 YENEEA. Written as DNA, the CDR3 is TGTGCCAGCAGCCTTGGACTAGCGGTCACAGATACGCAGTATTTT. This gives the protein CASSLGLAVTDTQYF.

The CDR3: CASSAQASNQPQHF. CDR3 bases: TGTGCCAGCAGTGCTCAAGCCAGCAATCAGCCCCAGCATTTT. The chain is built from TRBV2 and TRBJ1-5; D is unresolved. Germline loops: CDR1 SNHLY, CDR2 FYNNEI. The CDR3 sequence is 14 residues long. Trimming left V 4 bases short and J 1 base short, with 8 bases between.

The rearrangement uses TRBV9 and TRBJ1-2, with D tentatively TRBD1 (5 bases). Germline V gene data show CDR1 as SGDLS and CDR2 as YYNGEE. The CDR3 spans 16 residues. V lost 4 bases, J lost 5 bases, and 21 bases lay in between. The CDR3 reads CASSLRRGGERYGYTF. The CDR3 DNA is TGTGCCAGCAGCCTCCGCCGGGGGGGGGAACGGTATGGCTACACCTTC. Variable domain in full (rest from reference TRBV9 and TRBJ1-2): DSGVTQTPKHLITATGQRVTLRCSPRSGDLSVYWYQQSLDQGLQFLIQYYNGEERAKGNILERFSAQQFPDLHSELNLSSLELGDSALYFCASSLRRGGERYGYTFGSGTRLTVV.

The V and J genes are TRBV6-5 and TRBJ2-7; TRBD2 is a possible D gene (6 bases). The V gene lost 6 bases and the J gene lost 0 bases, with 15 bases spanning the gap. This CDR3 spans 15 amino acids. Germline V gene data show CDR1 as MNHEY and CDR2 as SVGAGI. This chain's CDR3 is CASSPEVADSYEQYF. The CDR3 nucleotides read TGTGCCAGCAGCCCCGAGGTAGCGGACTCCTACGAGCAGTACTTC.

The genes are TRBV30 and TRBJ1-1; D gene uncertain. The CDR3 has 13 residues. CDR1 is GTSNPN, CDR2 SVGIG, per germline (reference sequence). Trimming took 0 bases from V and 1 from J, leaving 6 bases between them. CDR3 DNA: TGTGCCTGGAGTGTACGGGGGAACACTGAAGCTTTCTTT. Its protein product is CAWSVRGNTEAFF.

This chain links TRBV30 with TRBJ2-3, with D possibly being TRBD2 (6 bases). Trimming took 2 bases from V and 2 from J, leaving 14 bases between them. The germline gives CDR1 GTSNPN, CDR2 SVGIG (reference sequence). This CDR3 is 15 amino acids long. The CDR3 region has the DNA TGTGCCTGGAGTCGGCGGGCGGGGCACACAGATACGCAGTATTTT. It codes for CAWSRRAGHTDTQYF.